The 2 T cell receptor beta chains below were found in one sample sequenced in a study of beta chain features in type 1 diabetes. Study-wide findings and caveats: All four CD4+ subsets from Type 1 diabetes patients carried moderately but significantly shorter TCRB CDR3s.

Expressed TCRB transcripts were sequenced because the isolated RNA had all been reverse transcribed beforehand. Sequencing used immunoSEQ multiplex PCR; TCRdb keeps in-frame clones, though not all of them. The sample consists of 200,000 to 300,000 clones, roughly a tenth of them appearing once. These receptors lack a known antigen. The specimen was naive CD4+ T cells from blood. The receptor source for this set is a man aged 25 to 40 with type 1 diabetes.

With regard to this clone: The same CDR3 is also encoded by other DNA sequences in this sample. CDR3 residues: CASSLSGTDTQYF. CDR3 coding DNA: TGTGCCAGCAGCTTGTCAGGCACAGATACGCAGTATTTT. The rearrangement joins TRBV5-4 to TRBJ2-3; D is uncertain. The germline gives CDR1 SGHNT, CDR2 YYREEE (reference sequence). The CDR3 totals 13 residues. The germline V and J ends were trimmed by 1 base and 1 base, with 4 bases remaining between them.

The CDR3 DNA reads TGTGCCAGCAGTTGGGACAGTAATTCACCCCTCCACTTT. It encodes CASSWDSNSPLHF. J is TRBJ1-6 and V is TRBV7-9; 7 bases line up with TRBD1. Looked up from germline, CDR1 is SEHNR and CDR2 is FQNEAQ (reference sequence). The CDR3 consists of 13 residues. The trim removed 6 bases at V and 6 bases at J, leaving 2 bases unmatched.